This T cell receptor beta chain was identified in a study of blood T cells in healthy people across ages. PCR was performed a second time for about 6 to 12 cycles using a sample-barcoded 5' primer and a J-beta primer mix. TCRdb re-analysed the 5' RACE reads in MiXCR, keeping a single row per CDR3 protein. The table has over 700,000 distinct CDR3 sequences, roughly 50% seen once. Trimming pared 9 bases from V and 4 bases from J, leaving 12 bases between. Germline values: CDR1 MNHNY, CDR2 SVGAGI (reference sequence). The CDR3 is 12 amino acids. This clonotype was found a few times. V usage is TRBV6-6 and J usage is TRBJ1-1, with D possibly matching TRBD1 (5 bases). The sequenced sample was blood. The source of this sequence is a man older than 75 in good health. CDR3: CASQGGLTEAFF. CDR3 nucleotides: TGTGCCAGTCAGGGAGGTCTCACTGAAGCTTTCTTT.